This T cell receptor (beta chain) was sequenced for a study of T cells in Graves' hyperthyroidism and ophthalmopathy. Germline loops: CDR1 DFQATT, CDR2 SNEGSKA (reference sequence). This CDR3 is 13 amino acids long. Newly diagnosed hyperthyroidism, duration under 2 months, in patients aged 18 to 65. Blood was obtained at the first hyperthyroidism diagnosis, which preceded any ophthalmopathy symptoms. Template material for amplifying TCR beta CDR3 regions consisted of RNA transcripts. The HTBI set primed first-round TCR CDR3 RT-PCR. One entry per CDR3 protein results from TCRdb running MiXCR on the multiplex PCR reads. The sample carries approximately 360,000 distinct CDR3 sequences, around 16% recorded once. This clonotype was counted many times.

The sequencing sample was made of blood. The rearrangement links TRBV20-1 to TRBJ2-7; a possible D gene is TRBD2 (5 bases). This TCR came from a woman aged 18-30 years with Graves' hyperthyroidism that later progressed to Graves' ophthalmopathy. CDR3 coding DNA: TGCATCCCAGGTGGTAGCGTAACCTACGAGCAGTACTTC. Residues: CIPGGSVTYEQYF.